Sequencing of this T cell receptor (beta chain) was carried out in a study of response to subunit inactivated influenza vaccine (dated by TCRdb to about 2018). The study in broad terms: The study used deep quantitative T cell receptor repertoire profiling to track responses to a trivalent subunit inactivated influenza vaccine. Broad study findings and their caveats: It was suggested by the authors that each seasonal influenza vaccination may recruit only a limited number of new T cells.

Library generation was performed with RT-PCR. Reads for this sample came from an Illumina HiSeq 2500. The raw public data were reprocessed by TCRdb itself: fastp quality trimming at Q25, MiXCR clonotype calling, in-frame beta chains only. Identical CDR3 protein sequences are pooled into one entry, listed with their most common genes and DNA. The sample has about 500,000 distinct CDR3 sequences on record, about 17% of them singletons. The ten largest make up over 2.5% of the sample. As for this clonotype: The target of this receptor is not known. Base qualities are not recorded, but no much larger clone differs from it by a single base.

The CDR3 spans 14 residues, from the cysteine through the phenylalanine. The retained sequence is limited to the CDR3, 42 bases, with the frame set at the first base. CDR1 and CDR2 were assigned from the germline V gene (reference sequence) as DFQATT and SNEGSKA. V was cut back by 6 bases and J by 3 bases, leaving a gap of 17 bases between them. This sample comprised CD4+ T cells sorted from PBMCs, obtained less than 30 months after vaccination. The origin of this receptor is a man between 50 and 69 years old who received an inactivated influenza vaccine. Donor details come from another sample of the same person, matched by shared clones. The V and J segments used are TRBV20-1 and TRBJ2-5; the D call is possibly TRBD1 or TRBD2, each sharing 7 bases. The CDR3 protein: CSAGRGRLEETQYF. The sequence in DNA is TGCAGTGCGGGGAGGGGGCGGTTAGAAGAGACCCAGTACTTC.